This T cell receptor (beta chain) was recovered during a study of blood T cells in healthy people across ages. Study-wide results and limits: Per-million-T-cell TCR beta diversity fell roughly linearly with age.

The CDR3 covers 15 residues. The V end was cut by 6 bases, the J end by 5 bases, with 17 bases between. A second about 7 to 11 cycle PCR used barcoded and J-beta primers. Via MiXCR, TCRdb re-called the 5' RACE reads, giving one row per CDR3 protein. The data contain about 700,000 distinct CDR3 sequences, about 30% of them singletons. Isolation recovered at least 6.5 million PBMCs from every sample. The table lists this clonotype with many counts. No antigen is known for it. The V call is TRBV12-3 or TRBV12-4, the J call TRBJ2-1; D is perhaps TRBD1 (5 bases). The sample taken for sequencing was blood. The TCR sequence derives from a woman of 80 years or more in good health. The CDR3 coding sequence is TGTGCCAGCAGACGAGACTCGTCAGGGAACAATGAGCAGTTCTTC. Translated, it gives CASRRDSSGNNEQFF.